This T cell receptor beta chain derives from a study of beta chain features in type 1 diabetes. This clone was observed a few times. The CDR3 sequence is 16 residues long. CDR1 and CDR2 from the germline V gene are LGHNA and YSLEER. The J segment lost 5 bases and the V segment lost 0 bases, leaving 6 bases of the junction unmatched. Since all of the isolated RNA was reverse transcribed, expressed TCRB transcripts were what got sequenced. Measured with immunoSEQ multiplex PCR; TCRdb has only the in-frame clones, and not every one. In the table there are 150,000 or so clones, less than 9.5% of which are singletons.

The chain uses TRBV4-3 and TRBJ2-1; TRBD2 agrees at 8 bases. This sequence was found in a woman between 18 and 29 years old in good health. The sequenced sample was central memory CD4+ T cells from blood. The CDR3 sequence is CASSQDPTRGDNEQFF. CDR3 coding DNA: TGCGCCAGCAGCCAAGATCCCACGCGGGGGGACAATGAGCAGTTCTTC.